A selection of T cell receptor beta chains follows, all from one sample in a study of cytomegalovirus exposure and HLA in healthy donors. Sequencing used immunoSEQ multiplex PCR; TCRdb keeps in-frame clones, though not all of them. The sample records fewer than 110,000 clones, about 81% being singletons. The sequenced material came from PBMCs. Every receptor here comes from a man aged 25-40 years in good health and CMV-seropositive. Both conserved end residues are part of each CDR3. The order of the fields is clone size, V gene, J gene, D gene, CDR3 DNA, CDR3 protein. A D gene is named only where the DNA matches it firmly. Size is omitted from some rows. Given values are once, few, many or a class for expanded clones.

>NA|TRBV10-1|TRBJ1-5|NA
TGCGCCAGCAGTCCGGGAAACAATCAGCCCCAGCATTTT
CASSPGNNQPQHF
>NA|TRBV6-5|TRBJ1-1|NA
TGTGCCAGCAGTGATAGACAGCTTGAAGCTTTCTTT
CASSDRQLEAFF
>NA|TRBV18|TRBJ2-4|NA
TGTGCCAGCTCACCCTCCTCGCAGGGACTAGCCAAAAACATTCAGTACTTC
CASSPSSQGLAKNIQYF
>NA|TRBV11-2|TRBJ2-7|TRBD2
TGTGCCAGCAGCCCCCAGCGGGGGGTAACCTACGAGCAGTACTTC
CASSPQRGVTYEQYF
>NA|TRBV5-5|TRBJ1-3|TRBD1
TGTGCCAGCAGCCGGGACAGGTCTGGAAACACCATATATTTT
CASSRDRSGNTIYF
>few|TRBV6-5|TRBJ1-5|TRBD1
TGTGCCAGCAGGCCCGGGACAGGGGGCATTCAGCCCCAGCATTTT
CASRPGTGGIQPQHF
>once|TRBV7-9|TRBJ2-5|NA
TGTGCCAGCAGCTTACAGGGGTACCAAGAGACCCAGTACTTC
CASSLQGYQETQYF
>NA|TRBV6-4|TRBJ2-1|TRBD2
TGTGCCAGCAGTGCCCAACTAGCGGGGGGCAATGAGCAGTTCTTC
CASSAQLAGGNEQFF
>NA|TRBV4-1|TRBJ2-7|TRBD1
TGCGCCAGCAGCCAAGCCCAGGGACAGGGCTACGAGCAGTACTTC
CASSQAQGQGYEQYF
>NA|TRBV20-1|TRBJ2-2|NA
TGCAGTGCGCTAGTATCCGGGGAGCTGTTTTTT
CSALVSGELFF
>NA|TRBV7-2|TRBJ2-5|TRBD2
TGTGCCACCTCGGGGGGGATAGGTACCCAGTACTTC
CATSGGIGTQYF
>once|TRBV6-5|TRBJ2-1|NA
TGTGCCAGCAATAAGTGGAGGAACAATGAGCAGTTCTTC
CASNKWRNNEQFF
>NA|TRBV5-1|TRBJ2-4|TRBD1
TGCGCCAGCAGCCTGGGACAGGGATTGGACAGTCAGTACTTC
CASSLGQGLDSQYF
>NA|TRBV25-1|TRBJ2-7|NA
TGTGCCAGCAGTGAGGCAGGGTACTACGAGCAGTACTTC
CASSEAGYYEQYF
>NA|TRBV19|TRBJ1-1|NA
TGTGCCAGTAGTGGAGCCCGGACAGTGGATCCCCGGAATGAAGCTTTCTTT
CASSGARTVDPRNEAFF
>few|TRBV6-1|TRBJ2-6|NA
TGTGCCAGCAGGGTAGGGGCTGGGGCCAACGGCCTGACTTTC
CASRVGAGANGLTF
>NA|TRBV6-5|TRBJ1-1|NA
TGTGCCAGCCTCAGGGAGGCGCGAGACACTGAAGCTTTCTTT
CASLREARDTEAFF
>NA|TRBV27|TRBJ2-1|TRBD2
TGTGCCAGCAGTTTCGTCGGGGGGGCCAGGGAGCAGTTCTTC
CASSFVGGAREQFF
>NA|TRBV4-1|TRBJ1-1|NA
TGCGCCAGCAGCCAAACTCCTCAGGGGACCACTGAAGCTTTCTTT
CASSQTPQGTTEAFF
>NA|TRBV6-7|TRBJ2-7|TRBD2
TGTGCCAGCAGTTACGACGGGGGGAAATCCTACGAGCAGTACTTC
CASSYDGGKSYEQYF